This TCR beta chain was sequenced in a study of T cell repertoires in cytomegalovirus infection. TCRdb recomputed calls from the reads with MiXCR, one row per CDR3 protein. The sample lists some 220,000 distinct CDR3 sequences, 38% occurring once. This clonotype is a singleton in its sample. The antigen is undetermined. This TCR was sampled from a human donor in good health (CMV status not recorded). Some clones in this sample may be carry-over from other donors' samples. The sample consisted of CD8+ T cells from cultured PBMCs, taken from culture after CMV antigen stimulation.

The DNA of the CDR3 is TGTGCCAGCAGGCAGGGTTTTGACGAGCAGTACTTC. It translates to CASRQGFDEQYF. The chain is built from TRBV27 and TRBJ2-7, with a possible D match to TRBD1 (5 bases). The CDR3 is made up of 12 amino acids. Looked up from germline, CDR1 is MNHEY and CDR2 is SMNVEV (reference sequence). Trimming shortened V by 6 bases and J by 5 bases, and 11 bases separated the two germline ends.